This T cell receptor (beta chain) is from a study of blood T cell repertoires in COVID-19. Study information: Sources were T cells, B-cell-depleted T cells, or PBMCs; the material itself was cDNA or gDNA.

Germline loops: CDR1 MNHNS, CDR2 SASEGT. The ends were cut back, 3 bases at V and 9 bases at J, with 6 bases in the middle. This CDR3 is built from 11 residues. Donors were grouped by their self-reported clinical history. Donors of Cohort 3 who recovered were those that had two negative PCRs, clearance, or symptom resolution. Source study methods: The assay estimated nucleated cells by amplifying reference gene primers. Produced via immunoSEQ multiplex PCR; TCRdb's table is partial and in-frame only. The V and J calls and clone size come from that table; D and trimming were worked out from the DNA. In the table there are around 450,000 clones, roughly 87% of which are singletons.

The V and J genes are TRBV6-1 and TRBJ2-1, with D unresolved. The sequenced sample was PBMCs or T cells enriched from blood (not recorded which). The source is a man aged 18 to 30 who had recovered from COVID-19. The CDR3 DNA reads TGTGCCAGCAGTGAGCTACGTGAGCAGTTCTTC. Its protein product is CASSELREQFF.